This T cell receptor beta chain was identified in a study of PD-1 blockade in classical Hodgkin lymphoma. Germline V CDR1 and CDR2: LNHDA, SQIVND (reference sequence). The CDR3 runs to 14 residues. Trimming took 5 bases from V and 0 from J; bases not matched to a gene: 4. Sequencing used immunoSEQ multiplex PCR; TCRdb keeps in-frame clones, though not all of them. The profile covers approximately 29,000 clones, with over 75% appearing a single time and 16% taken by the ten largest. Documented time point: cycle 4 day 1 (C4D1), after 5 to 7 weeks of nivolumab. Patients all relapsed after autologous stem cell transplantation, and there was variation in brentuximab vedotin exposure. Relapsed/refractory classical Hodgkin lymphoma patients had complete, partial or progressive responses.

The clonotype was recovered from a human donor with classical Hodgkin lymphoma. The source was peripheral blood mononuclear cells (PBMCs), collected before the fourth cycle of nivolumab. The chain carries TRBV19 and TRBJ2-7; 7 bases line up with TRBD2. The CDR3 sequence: CASSPTSVSYEQYF. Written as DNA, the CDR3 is TGTGCCAGTAGTCCCACTAGCGTCTCCTACGAGCAGTACTTC. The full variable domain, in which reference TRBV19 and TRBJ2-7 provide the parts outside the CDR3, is DGGITQSPKYLFRKEGQNVTLSCEQNLNHDAMYWYRQDPGQGLRLIYYSQIVNDFQKGDIAEGYSVSREKKESFPLTVTSAQKNPTAFYLCASSPTSVSYEQYFGPGTRLTVT.